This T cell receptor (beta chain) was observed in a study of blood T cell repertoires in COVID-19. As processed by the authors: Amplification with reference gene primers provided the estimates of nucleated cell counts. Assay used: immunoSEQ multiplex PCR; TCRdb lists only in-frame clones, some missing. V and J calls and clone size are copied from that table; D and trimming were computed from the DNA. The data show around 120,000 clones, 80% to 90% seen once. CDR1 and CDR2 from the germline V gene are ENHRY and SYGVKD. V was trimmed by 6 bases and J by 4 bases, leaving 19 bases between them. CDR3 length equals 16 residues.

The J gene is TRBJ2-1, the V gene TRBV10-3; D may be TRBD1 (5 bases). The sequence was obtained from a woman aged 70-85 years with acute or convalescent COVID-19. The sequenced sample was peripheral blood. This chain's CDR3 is CAISNLADTGYNEQFF. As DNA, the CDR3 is TGTGCCATCAGCAACCTTGCGGACACGGGTTACAATGAGCAGTTCTTC.